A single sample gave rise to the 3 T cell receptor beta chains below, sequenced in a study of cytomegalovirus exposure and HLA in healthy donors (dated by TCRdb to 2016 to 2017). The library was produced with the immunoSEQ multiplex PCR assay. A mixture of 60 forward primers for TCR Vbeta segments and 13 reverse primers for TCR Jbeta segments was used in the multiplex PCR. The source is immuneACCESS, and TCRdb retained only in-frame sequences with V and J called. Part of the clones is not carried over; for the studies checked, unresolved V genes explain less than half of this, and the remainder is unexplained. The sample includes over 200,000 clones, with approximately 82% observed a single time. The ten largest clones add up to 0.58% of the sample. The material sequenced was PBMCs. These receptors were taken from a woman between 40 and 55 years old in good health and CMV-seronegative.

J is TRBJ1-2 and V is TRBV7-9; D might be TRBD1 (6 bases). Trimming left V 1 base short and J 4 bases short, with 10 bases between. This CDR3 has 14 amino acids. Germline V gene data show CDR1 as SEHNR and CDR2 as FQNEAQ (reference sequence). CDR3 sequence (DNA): TGTGCCAGCAGCTTAGGGGCAGGGGTCTATGGCTACACCTTC. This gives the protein CASSLGAGVYGYTF.

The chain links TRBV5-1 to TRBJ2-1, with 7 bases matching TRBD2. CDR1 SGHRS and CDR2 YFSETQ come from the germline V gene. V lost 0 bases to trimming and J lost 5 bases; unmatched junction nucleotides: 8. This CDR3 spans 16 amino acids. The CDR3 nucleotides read TGCGCCAGCAGCTTGGTCGGGGACTACTCTCACAATGAGCAGTTCTTC. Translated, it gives CASSLVGDYSHNEQFF.

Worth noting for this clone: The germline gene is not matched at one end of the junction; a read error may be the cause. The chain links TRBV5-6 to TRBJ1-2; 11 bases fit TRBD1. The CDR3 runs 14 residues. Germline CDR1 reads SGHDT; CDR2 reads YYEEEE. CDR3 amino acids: CASRWTGGVYGYPF. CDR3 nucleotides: TGTGCCAGCCGATGGACAGGGGGCGTCTATGGCTACCCCTTC.